One and the same sample provided the 9 T cell receptor beta chains below, sequenced in a study of CD8 T cells in Susac syndrome. Reverse transcription of roughly 0.5 to 1 ug RNA was performed with random hexamers. TCRdb called the immunoSEQ multiplex PCR reads again in MiXCR, with one record for every CDR3 protein. Of more than 95,000 distinct CDR3 sequences listed, 85% to 95% are singletons. Sequenced input: CD4+ T cells from PBMCs. Receptor source: a human donor with multiple sclerosis.

Written as DNA, the CDR3 is TGTGCCAGCCACAGGACAGGGAGGAACACTGAAGCTTTCTTT. Its protein is CASHRTGRNTEAFF. The chain uses TRBV2 and TRBJ1-1; 8 bases map to TRBD1. The CDR3 loop spans 14 amino acids. The germline gives CDR1 SNHLY, CDR2 FYNNEI. V was clipped by 8 bases and J by 1 base; unmatched bases: 6.

The V gene is TRBV5-1, the J gene TRBJ2-2, with D unresolved. This CDR3 spans 14 amino acids. Germline V gene data show CDR1 as SGHRS and CDR2 as YFSETQ. V was trimmed by 0 bases and J by 6 bases, leaving 9 bases between them. In nucleotides, the CDR3 is TGCGCCAGCAGCTTGGAGGCAGGCTCCGGGGAGCTGTTTTTT. This codes for CASSLEAGSGELFF. Filled out from reference TRBV5-1 and TRBJ2-2, the complete variable domain reads KAGVTQTPRYLIKTRGQQVTLSCSPISGHRSVSWYQQTPGQGLQFLFEYFSETQRNKGNFPGRFSGRQFSNSRSEMNVSTLELGDSALYLCASSLEAGSGELFFGEGSRLTVL.

This chain connects TRBV28 to TRBJ1-2; no reliable D call. The CDR3 has 12 amino acids. V was cut by 11 bases and J by 5 bases, with 15 bases left in between. The V gene's germline CDR1 is MDHEN and CDR2 SYDVKM. CDR3 protein: CAASFGEYGYTF. CDR3 sequence (DNA): TGTGCCGCCAGCTTTGGGGAGTATGGCTACACCTTC.

This clonotype was observed a few times. V is TRBV9 and J is TRBJ1-6; D may be TRBD1 (5 bases). This CDR3 contains 14 residues. Trimming stripped 4 bases from V and 14 bases from J, with 19 bases between. The germline V gene encodes CDR1 SGDLS and CDR2 YYNGEE. DNA for the CDR3: TGTGCCAGCAGCTCGGAGCGGCAGGGAAGGGCCCTCCACTTT. Amino acid sequence: CASSSERQGRALHF.

This sequence joins TRBV6-1 and TRBJ1-2; no reliable D call. Per the germline V gene, CDR1 is MNHNS and CDR2 is SASEGT. The V gene lost 2 bases and the J gene lost 7 bases, with 23 bases spanning the gap. The CDR3 totals 17 residues. The CDR3 loop is CASSERQLLSSTRGYTF. CDR3 coding DNA: TGTGCCAGCAGTGAAAGGCAGCTACTCAGCTCTACCCGTGGCTACACCTTC.

CDR3 residues: CASSPGGTGQQETQYF. The CDR3 nucleotides read TGTGCCAGCAGCCCAGGGGGTACAGGGCAACAAGAGACCCAGTACTTC. This sequence joins TRBV13 and TRBJ2-5; 7 nucleotides align to TRBD1. The V and J ends lost 5 bases and 2 bases, in that order; junction bases with no gene match: 11. Per germline, CDR1 PRHDT and CDR2 FYEKMQ (reference sequence). The CDR3 covers 16 residues.

V and J are TRBV20-1 and TRBJ1-1; no clear D. The germline CDR1 and CDR2 sequences are DFQATT and SNEGSKA (reference sequence). V lost 4 bases to trimming and J lost 1 base, with 13 bases between them. The CDR3 contains 14 residues. The CDR3 DNA reads as TGCAGTGCTAACCATCCCGGGCAGAACACTGAAGCTTTCTTT. Residues: CSANHPGQNTEAFF.

The J gene is TRBJ1-1, the V gene TRBV5-1, with D perhaps TRBD1 (6 bases). This CDR3 comprises 15 residues. The germline V gene encodes CDR1 SGHRS and CDR2 YFSETQ. The V end was cut by 4 bases, the J end by 8 bases, with 21 bases between. In DNA, the CDR3 is TGCGCCAGCAGCCCGGGGACAAGTGGTAGGGCCGAAGCTTTCTTT. It translates to CASSPGTSGRAEAFF.

This clonotype was observed a single time. The chain couples TRBV10-3 to TRBJ2-5; D is tentatively TRBD1 or TRBD2 (6 bases each). In germline, CDR1 is ENHRY, CDR2 SYGVKD. The CDR3 totals 14 residues. Deletions cut 6 bases from V and 5 bases from J, with 16 bases between. The CDR3 DNA is TGTGCCATCAGAAACGAGGGGGACTGGGAGACCCAGTACTTC. Its translation: CAIRNEGDWETQYF.